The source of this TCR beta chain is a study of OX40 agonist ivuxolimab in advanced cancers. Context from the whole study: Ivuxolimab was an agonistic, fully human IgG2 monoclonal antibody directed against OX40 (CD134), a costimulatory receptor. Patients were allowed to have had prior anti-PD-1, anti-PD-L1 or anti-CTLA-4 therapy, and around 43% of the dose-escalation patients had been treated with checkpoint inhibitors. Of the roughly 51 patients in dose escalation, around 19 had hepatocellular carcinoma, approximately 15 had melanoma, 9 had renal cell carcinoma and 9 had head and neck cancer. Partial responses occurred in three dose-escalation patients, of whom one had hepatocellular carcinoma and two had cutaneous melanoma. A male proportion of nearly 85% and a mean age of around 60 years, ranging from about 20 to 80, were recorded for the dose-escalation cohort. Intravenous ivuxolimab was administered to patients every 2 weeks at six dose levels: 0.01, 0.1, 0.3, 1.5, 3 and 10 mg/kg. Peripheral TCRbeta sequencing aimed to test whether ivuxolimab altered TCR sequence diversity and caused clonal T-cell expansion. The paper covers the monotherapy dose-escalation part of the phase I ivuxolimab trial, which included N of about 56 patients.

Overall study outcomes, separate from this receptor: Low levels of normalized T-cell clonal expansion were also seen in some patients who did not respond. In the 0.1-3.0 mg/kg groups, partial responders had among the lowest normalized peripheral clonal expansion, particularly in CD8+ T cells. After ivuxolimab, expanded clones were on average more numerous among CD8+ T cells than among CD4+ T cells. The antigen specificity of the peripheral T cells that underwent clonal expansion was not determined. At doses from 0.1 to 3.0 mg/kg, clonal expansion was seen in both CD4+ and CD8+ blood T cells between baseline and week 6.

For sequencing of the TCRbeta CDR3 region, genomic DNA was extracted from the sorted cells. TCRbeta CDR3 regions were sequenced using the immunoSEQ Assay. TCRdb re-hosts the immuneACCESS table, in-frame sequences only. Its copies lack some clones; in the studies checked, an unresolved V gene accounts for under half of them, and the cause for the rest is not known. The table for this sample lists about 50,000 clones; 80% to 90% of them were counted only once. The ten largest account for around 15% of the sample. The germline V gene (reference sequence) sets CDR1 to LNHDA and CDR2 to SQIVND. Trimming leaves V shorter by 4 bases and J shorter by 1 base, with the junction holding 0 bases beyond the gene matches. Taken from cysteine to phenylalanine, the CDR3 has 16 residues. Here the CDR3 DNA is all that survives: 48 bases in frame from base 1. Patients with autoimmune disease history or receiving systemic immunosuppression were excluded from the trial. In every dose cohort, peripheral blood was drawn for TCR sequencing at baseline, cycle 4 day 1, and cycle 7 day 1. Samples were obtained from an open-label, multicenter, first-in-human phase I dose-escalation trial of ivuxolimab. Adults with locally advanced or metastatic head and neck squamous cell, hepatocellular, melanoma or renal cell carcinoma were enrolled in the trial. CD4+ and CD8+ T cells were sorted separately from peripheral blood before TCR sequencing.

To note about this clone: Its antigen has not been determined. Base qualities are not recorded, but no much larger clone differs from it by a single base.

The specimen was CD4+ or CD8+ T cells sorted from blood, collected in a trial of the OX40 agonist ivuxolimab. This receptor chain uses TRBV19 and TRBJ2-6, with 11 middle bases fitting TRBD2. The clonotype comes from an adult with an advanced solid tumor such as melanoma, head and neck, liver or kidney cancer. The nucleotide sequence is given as TGTGCCAGTAGTACTAGCGGGGGGTCTGGGGCCAACGTCCTGACTTTC. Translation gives CASSTSGGSGANVLTF.